This T cell receptor (beta chain) emerged from a study of T cells in Graves' hyperthyroidism and ophthalmopathy. The CDR3 is made up of 12 amino acids. CDR1 is SNHLY and CDR2 is FYNNEI in the germline V gene. V was clipped by 9 bases and J by 0 bases, with 8 bases between them. General study findings and limits: Stable hyperthyroidism was told apart from ophthalmopathy by a model built on 13 V-J features. Researchers found most expanded thyroid clonotypes above 0.001 in blood as well.

TCR beta CDR3 regions were amplified from RNA. HTBI primers were used for first-round RT-PCR of the TCR CDR3. MiXCR was run by TCRdb on the multiplex PCR reads, yielding one entry per CDR3 protein. The sample lists hundreds of thousands of distinct CDR3 sequences; about 43% were seen once. This clonotype occurred many times. The antigen is not known. Exclusions: uncontrolled infection, other autoimmune disease, pregnancy, lactation. Clinical symptoms, serum thyroxine, TRAb, thyroid ultrasound and orbital computed tomography established diagnosis. This receptor was taken from a young woman with Graves' hyperthyroidism. Sequenced sample: peripheral blood or thyroid tissue (not recorded which). The J gene is TRBJ1-2, the V gene TRBV2; D is unclear. The CDR3 sequence: CARQKANYGYTF. As DNA, the CDR3 is TGTGCCAGACAGAAAGCTAACTATGGCTACACCTTC.